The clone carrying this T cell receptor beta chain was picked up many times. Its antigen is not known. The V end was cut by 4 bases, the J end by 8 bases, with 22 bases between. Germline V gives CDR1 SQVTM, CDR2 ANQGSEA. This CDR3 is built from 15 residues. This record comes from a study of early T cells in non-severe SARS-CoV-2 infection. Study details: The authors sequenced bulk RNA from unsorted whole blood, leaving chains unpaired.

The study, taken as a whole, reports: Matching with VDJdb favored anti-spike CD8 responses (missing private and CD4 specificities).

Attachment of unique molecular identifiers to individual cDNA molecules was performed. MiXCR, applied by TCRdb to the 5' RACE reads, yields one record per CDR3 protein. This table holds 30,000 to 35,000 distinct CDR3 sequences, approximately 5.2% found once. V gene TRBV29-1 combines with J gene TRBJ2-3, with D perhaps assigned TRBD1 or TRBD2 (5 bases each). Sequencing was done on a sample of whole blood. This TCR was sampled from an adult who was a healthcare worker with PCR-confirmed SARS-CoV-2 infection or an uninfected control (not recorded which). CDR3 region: CSVGGSGEPNPTQYF. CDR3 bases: TGCAGCGTTGGGGGGTCGGGCGAGCCCAACCCTACGCAGTATTTT.